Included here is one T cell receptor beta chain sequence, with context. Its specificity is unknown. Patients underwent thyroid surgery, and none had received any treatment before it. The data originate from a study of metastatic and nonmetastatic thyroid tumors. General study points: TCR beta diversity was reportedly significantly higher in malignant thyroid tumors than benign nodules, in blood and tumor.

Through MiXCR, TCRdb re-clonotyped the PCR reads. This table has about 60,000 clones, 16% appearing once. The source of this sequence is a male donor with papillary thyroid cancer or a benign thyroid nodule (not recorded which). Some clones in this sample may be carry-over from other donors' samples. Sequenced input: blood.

The CDR3 bases are TGTGCCAGCAGCCCCGGGACAGCCAACACCAACTATGGCTACACCTTC. As protein: CASSPGTANTNYGYTF. The chain recombines TRBV5-4 with TRBJ1-2, with 7 nucleotides matching TRBD1. V was clipped by 4 bases and J by 2 bases; unmatched bases: 11. The CDR3 runs 16 residues. Germline lookup yields CDR1 SGHNT and CDR2 YYREEE (reference sequence).